This TCR beta chain was recorded in a study of cytomegalovirus exposure and HLA in healthy donors. Whole-study context: There were approximately 81 million unique TCRs (from HLA-typed donors) in an early data release. General observations from the study: Later analysis demonstrated an association between a missense DCLRE1C variant and TCR beta V- and J-gene trimming. The study recorded more than 150 TCR beta chains that were cytomegalovirus-associated.

The PCR ran on 60 Vbeta and 13 Jbeta primers. Sequencing was performed with immunoSEQ multiplex PCR; in TCRdb, only in-frame clones are kept and a portion is missing. The sample contains approximately 100,000 clones, 76% of which appear only once. V shed 4 bases, J shed 0 bases, and the junction held 11 bases outside the gene matches. CDR1 and CDR2 (germline): SGHKS, YYEKEE (reference sequence). The CDR3 extends over 18 amino acids. Details on this clone: Its specificity is unknown.

The rearrangement joins TRBV5-5 to TRBJ2-7, with 12 bases identical to TRBD1. The source of this sequence is a woman aged 45-65 years in good health and CMV-seropositive. The sample comprised PBMCs. The CDR3 DNA sequence: TGTGCCAGCAGCCGTTTGGGACAGGGGGCGCCGAGCTCCTACGAGCAGTACTTC. This sequence encodes CASSRLGQGAPSSYEQYF.